This T cell receptor beta chain was sequenced during a study of control samples from healthy donors and cancer patients. The method was immunoSEQ multiplex PCR; TCRdb's version includes in-frame clones alone and lacks a portion of them. This table holds around 130,000 clones, around 90% found once. The CDR3 is 15 amino acids. Germline V lookup: CDR1 SGHRS, CDR2 YFSETQ. V trimming: 0 bases; J trimming: 2 bases; junction bases outside the gene matches: 5. The source material was blood. The V call is TRBV5-1, the J call TRBJ2-7; TRBD2 matches at 7 bases. The sequence came from a man aged 50-59 years in good health. CDR3 bases: TGCGCCAGCAGCTTGGGTTGGGGGGGGACCTACGAGCAGTACTTC. Its protein product is CASSLGWGGTYEQYF.